The T cell receptor (beta chain) under discussion was sequenced for a study of blood T cell repertoires in COVID-19. This table comes from immunoSEQ multiplex PCR, and its TCRdb copy is limited to in-frame clones, with some not included. This table holds around 300,000 clones, roughly 85% found once. This CDR3 has 15 amino acids. Trimming pared 11 bases from V and 8 bases from J, leaving 27 bases between. Per the germline V gene, CDR1 is LNHDA and CDR2 is SQIVND (reference sequence). This clonotype was obtained from a woman aged 25 to 39 with active or convalescent COVID-19. The rearrangement uses TRBV19 and TRBJ1-2; D gene ambiguous. Sequenced input: peripheral blood. DNA for the CDR3: TGTGCCGGTGGGTGTAAAGAGGTCTGCGTCAGAGGCTACACCTTC. It translates to CAGGCKEVCVRGYTF.